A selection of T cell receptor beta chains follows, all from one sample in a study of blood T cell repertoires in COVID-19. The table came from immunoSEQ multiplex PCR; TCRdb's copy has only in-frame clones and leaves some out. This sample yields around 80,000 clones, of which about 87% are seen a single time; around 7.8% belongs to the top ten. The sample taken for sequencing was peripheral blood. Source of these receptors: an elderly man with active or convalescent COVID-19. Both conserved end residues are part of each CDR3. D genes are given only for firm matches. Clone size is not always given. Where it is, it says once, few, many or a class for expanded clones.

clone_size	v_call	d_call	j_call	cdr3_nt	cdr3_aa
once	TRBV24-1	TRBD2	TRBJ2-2	TGTGCCACCAGTGATGGGACTAGCGGGGGACATCACACCGGGGAGCTGTTTTTT	CATSDGTSGGHHTGELFF
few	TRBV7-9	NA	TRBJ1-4	TGTGCCAGCAGCCAGAGCTCGGGGACTCCAGGTCCTAATGAAAAACTGTTTTTT	CASSQSSGTPGPNEKLFF
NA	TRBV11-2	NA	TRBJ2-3	TGTGCCACCGACCGACTGCCCTACACAGATACGCAGTATTTT	CATDRLPYTDTQYF
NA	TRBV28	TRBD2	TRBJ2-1	TGTGCCAGCAGAAACCTTGGGACTAGCGGATCCTACAATGAGCAGTTCTTC	CASRNLGTSGSYNEQFF
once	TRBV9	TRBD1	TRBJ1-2	TGTGCCAGCAGCCCGCGGTCCGGACAGGGAATCTATGGCTACACCTTC	CASSPRSGQGIYGYTF
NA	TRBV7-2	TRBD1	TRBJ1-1	TGTGCCAGCAGCTTAGTGGCCGGGACAGGGAATGAAGCTTTCTTT	CASSLVAGTGNEAFF
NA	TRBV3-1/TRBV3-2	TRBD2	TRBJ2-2	TGTGCCAGCAGCCCGGTAGCGGGGGGATCGAACACCGGGGAGCTGTTTTTT	CASSPVAGGSNTGELFF
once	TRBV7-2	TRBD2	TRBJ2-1	TGTGCCAGCAGCTTAGCGGCGGGGGGAGGTTACAATGAGCAGTTCTTC	CASSLAAGGGYNEQFF
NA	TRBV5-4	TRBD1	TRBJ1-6	TGTGCCAGCAGCTTGGCCGCAGGGGGATATTCACCCCTCCACTTT	CASSLAAGGYSPLHF
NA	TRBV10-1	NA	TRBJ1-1	TGCGCCAGCAGGGACAGAATGAACACTGAAGCTTTCTTT	CASRDRMNTEAFF
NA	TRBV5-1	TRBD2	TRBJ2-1	TGCGCCAGCAGCTTACTAGCGGGAGGCAACAATGAGCAGTTCTTC	CASSLLAGGNNEQFF
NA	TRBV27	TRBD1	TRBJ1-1	TGTGCCAGCAGTTTATGGGCAGGGGGCCAGGACACTGAAGCTTTCTTT	CASSLWAGGQDTEAFF
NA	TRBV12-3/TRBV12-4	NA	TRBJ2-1	TGTGCCAGCAGTTTTTTAGCGGACAATGAGCAGTTCTTC	CASSFLADNEQFF
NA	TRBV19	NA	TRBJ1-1	TGTGCCAGTAGTATAGGTGGCGGAAGGAACACTGAAGCTTTCTTT	CASSIGGGRNTEAFF
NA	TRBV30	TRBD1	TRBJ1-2	TGTGCCTGGAGAGGACAGGGAGTTGGCTACACCTTC	CAWRGQGVGYTF
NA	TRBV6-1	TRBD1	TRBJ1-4	TGTGCCAGCAGTGAAAGGGTCGGGACAGGCCAAAGAGGTGAAAAACTGTTTTTT	CASSERVGTGQRGEKLFF
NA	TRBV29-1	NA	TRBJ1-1	TGCAGCGTTAGGAGGGGCGACGCGGGCACTGAAGCTTTCTTT	CSVRRGDAGTEAFF
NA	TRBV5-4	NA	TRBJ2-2	TGTGCCAGCAGCCAGGACAGAACCGGCGGGGAGCTGTTTTTT	CASSQDRTGGELFF
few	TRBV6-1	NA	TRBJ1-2	TGTGCCAGCAGTGAGGCGTCTAAAGGGGATGGCTATGGCTACACCTTC	CASSEASKGDGYGYTF
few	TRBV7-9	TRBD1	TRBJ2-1	TGTGCCAGCAGCCCCCAACTAGGGCCCAGGGGGAACAATGAGCAGTTCTTC	CASSPQLGPRGNNEQFF
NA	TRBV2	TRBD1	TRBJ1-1	TGTGCCAGAGACAGGGCGGGGATGAACACTGAAGCTTTCTTT	CARDRAGMNTEAFF
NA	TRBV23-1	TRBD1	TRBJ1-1	TGCGCCAGAAGGCCTCCCTCCGGGACAGCGAACACTGAAGCTTTCTTT	CARRPPSGTANTEAFF
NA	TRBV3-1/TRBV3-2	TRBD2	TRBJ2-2	TGTGCCAGCAGCCAAGGAACACTAGCGTACACCGGGGAGCTGTTTTTT	CASSQGTLAYTGELFF
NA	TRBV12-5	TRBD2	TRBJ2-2	TGTGCTAGTGGTTTGCCTAGCGGAAACACCGGGGAGCTGTTTTTT	CASGLPSGNTGELFF
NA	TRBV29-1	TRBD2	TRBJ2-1	TGCAGCGTTTACCTAGCGGGGGGTGGAAATGAGCAGTTCTTC	CSVYLAGGGNEQFF
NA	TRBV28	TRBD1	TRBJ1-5	TGTGCCAGCAGTCCAAGGACAGGTAGCAATCAGCCCCAGCATTTT	CASSPRTGSNQPQHF
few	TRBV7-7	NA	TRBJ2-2	TGTGCCAGCAGCATAACAGTGTTGACCGGGGAGCTGTTTTTT	CASSITVLTGELFF
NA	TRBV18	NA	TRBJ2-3	TGTGCCAGCTCACGACGACAGCGCGGCACAGATACGCAGTATTTT	CASSRRQRGTDTQYF
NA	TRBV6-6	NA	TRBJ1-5	TGTGCCAGCAGTCTGAGGGCTCCGGCCCAGCATTTT	CASSLRAPAQHF
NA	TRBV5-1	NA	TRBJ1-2	TGCGCCAGCAGCTTGGGTAGGGAGGTTGGCTACACCTTC	CASSLGREVGYTF
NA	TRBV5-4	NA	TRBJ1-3	TGTGCCAGCAGCTCCACAGGGTTCGGAAGGGACACCATATATTTT	CASSSTGFGRDTIYF
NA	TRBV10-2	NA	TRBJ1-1	TGCGCCAGCAGTGAGTTGAGGACAGCGAACACTGAAGCTTTCTTT	CASSELRTANTEAFF
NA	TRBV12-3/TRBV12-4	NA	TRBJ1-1	TGTGCCAGCACCTGGACACCGAACACTGAAGCTTTCTTT	CASTWTPNTEAFF
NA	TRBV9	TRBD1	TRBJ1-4	TGTGCCAGCAGCTTTCGACAGGGCTCTAATGAAAAACTGTTTTTT	CASSFRQGSNEKLFF
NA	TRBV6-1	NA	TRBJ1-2	TGTGCCAGCAGTGAAGGGGAGGGGCGCGGGGGCTACACCTTC	CASSEGEGRGGYTF
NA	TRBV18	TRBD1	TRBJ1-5	TGTGCCAGCTCACCTCAGGGACAGGGTAGCAATCAGCCCCAGCATTTT	CASSPQGQGSNQPQHF
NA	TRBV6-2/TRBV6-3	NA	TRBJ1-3	TGTGCCAGCAGTTCCCGGGGGAGACCCTCTGGAAACACCATATATTTT	CASSSRGRPSGNTIYF
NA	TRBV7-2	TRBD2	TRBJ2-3	TGTGCCAGCAGCTTACTACCGGGACTAGCGGGGGGCACAGATACGCAGTATTTT	CASSLLPGLAGGTDTQYF
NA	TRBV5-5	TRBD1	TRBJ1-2	TGTGCCAGCAGCTGGTCCCTGGGACAGGGTGGCTATGGCTACACCTTC	CASSWSLGQGGYGYTF
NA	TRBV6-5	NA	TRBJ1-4	TGTGCCAGCAGTTACTCAGCAGGGGCCGGGGGGGAAAAACTGTTTTTT	CASSYSAGAGGEKLFF
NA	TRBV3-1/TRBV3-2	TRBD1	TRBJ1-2	TGTGCCAGCAGCCAAGCTTTCAGGGACAGAACTAACTATGGCTACACCTTC	CASSQAFRDRTNYGYTF
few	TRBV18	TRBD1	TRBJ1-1	TGTGCCAGCTCACCGGGACAGGGAATAACTGAAGCTTTCTTT	CASSPGQGITEAFF
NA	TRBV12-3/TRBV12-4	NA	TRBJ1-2	TGTGCCAGCAGCTTCCATGAAGCTGGCTACACCTTC	CASSFHEAGYTF
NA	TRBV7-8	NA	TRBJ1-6	TGTGCCAGCAGCACGCGCACTAGGGAAGGTTCACCCCTCCACTTT	CASSTRTREGSPLHF
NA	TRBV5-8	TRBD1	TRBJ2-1	TGTGCCAGCAGCCCGCAGGGACAGGGATACAATGAGCAGTTCTTC	CASSPQGQGYNEQFF
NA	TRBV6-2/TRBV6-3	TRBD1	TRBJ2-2	TGTGCCAGCAGTCGAACAGGGGTCACCGGGGAGCTGTTTTTT	CASSRTGVTGELFF
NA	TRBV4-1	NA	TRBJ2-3	TGCGCCAGCAGCCAAGGAAGGGCTGGGGGCGCAGATACGCAGTATTTT	CASSQGRAGGADTQYF